These 5 T cell receptor beta chains were sequenced from one sample in a study of cytomegalovirus exposure and HLA in healthy donors. Clones were sequenced by immunoSEQ multiplex PCR, and TCRdb holds only the in-frame ones, with some missing. The repertoire holds some 150,000 clones, roughly 89% seen once, with 3.3% in the top ten. The sample comprised PBMCs. The receptors originated from a woman between 18 and 30 years old in good health and CMV-seropositive.

J is TRBJ2-5 and V is TRBV6-1; D is unclear. The CDR3 sequence is 14 residues long. Germline assignment: CDR1 MNHNS and CDR2 SASEGT. Between the trimmed V and J ends, which lost 5 bases and 2 bases, there was a span of 12 bases. In DNA, the CDR3 is TGTGCCAGCAGTTCTACAGCTTATCAAGAGACCCAGTACTTC. Translated: CASSSTAYQETQYF.

This clone has more than one count but fewer than ten. The V gene is TRBV19, the J gene TRBJ2-7, with 9 bases identical to TRBD2. Trimming removed 5 bases from V and 2 bases from J; junction bases left unmatched: 7. The germline CDR1 and CDR2 sequences are LNHDA and SQIVND (reference sequence). This CDR3 has 15 residues. CDR3 in DNA: TGTGCCAGTAGTTCAAGACTAGCGGAAGCCTACGAGCAGTACTTC. This codes for CASSSRLAEAYEQYF. Using reference TRBV19 and TRBJ2-7 for the parts outside the CDR3, the full variable domain is DGGITQSPKYLFRKEGQNVTLSCEQNLNHDAMYWYRQDPGQGLRLIYYSQIVNDFQKGDIAEGYSVSREKKESFPLTVTSAQKNPTAFYLCASSSRLAEAYEQYFGPGTRLTVT.

V usage is TRBV6-1 and J usage is TRBJ1-2; 8 nucleotides line up with TRBD1. CDR3 length: 12 residues. V was clipped by 10 bases and J by 4 bases; unmatched bases: 5. The germline V gene has CDR1 MNHNS and CDR2 SASEGT. Here the CDR3 reads CATRTGPYGYTF. CDR3 DNA sequence: TGTGCCACTCGGACAGGGCCCTATGGCTACACCTTC.

The chain joins TRBV7-8 to TRBJ1-3; TRBD1 might be the D (6 bases). From germline, CDR1 is SGHVS and CDR2 FQNEAQ. V gave up 4 bases and J gave up 9 bases, with 13 bases separating them. There are 13 residues in the CDR3. The CDR3 is CASSSGQTGTIYF. CDR3 coding DNA: TGTGCCAGCAGCTCCGGACAGACCGGCACCATATATTTT.

The CDR3 region is CASSLLSTGGPHEQYF. The CDR3 region has the DNA TGTGCCAGCAGCTTATTGAGTACCGGGGGGCCTCACGAGCAGTACTTC. J is TRBJ2-7 and V is TRBV7-2, with a weak D call TRBD2 (7 bases). Germline V gene data show CDR1 as SGHTA and CDR2 as FQGNSA. V shed 2 bases and J shed 5 bases, with 19 bases lying between them. The CDR3 consists of 16 residues. The variable domain in full, completed from reference TRBV7-2 and TRBJ2-7, reads GAGVSQSPSNKVTEKGKDVELRCDPISGHTALYWYRQSLGQGLEFLIYFQGNSAPDKSGLPSDRFSAERTGGSVSTLTIQRTQQEDSAVYLCASSLLSTGGPHEQYFGPGTRLTVT.